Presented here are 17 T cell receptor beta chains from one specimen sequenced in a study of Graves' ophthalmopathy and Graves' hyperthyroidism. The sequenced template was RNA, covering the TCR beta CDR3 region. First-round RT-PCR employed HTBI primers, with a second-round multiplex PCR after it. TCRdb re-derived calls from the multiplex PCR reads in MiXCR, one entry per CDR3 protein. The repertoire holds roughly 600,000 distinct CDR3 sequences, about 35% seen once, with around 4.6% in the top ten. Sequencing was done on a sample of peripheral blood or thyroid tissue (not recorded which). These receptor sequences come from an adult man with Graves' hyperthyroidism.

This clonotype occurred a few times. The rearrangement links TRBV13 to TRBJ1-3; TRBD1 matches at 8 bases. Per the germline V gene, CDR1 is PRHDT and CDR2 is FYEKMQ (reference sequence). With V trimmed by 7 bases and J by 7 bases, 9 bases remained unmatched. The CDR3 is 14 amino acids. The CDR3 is CASTYQGARNTIYF. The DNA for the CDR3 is TGTGCCAGCACCTACCAGGGGGCGCGGAACACCATATATTTT.

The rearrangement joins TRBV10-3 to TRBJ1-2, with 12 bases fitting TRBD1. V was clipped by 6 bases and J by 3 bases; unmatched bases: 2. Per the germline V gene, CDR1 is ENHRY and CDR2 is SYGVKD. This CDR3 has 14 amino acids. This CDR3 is CAIRGQGADYGYTF. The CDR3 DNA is TGTGCCATCAGGGGACAGGGGGCCGACTATGGCTACACCTTC.

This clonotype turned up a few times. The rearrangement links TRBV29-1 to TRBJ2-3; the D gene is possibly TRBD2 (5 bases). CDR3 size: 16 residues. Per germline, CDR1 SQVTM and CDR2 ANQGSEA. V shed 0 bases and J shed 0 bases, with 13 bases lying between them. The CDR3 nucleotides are TGCAGCGTTGAAGAAGCGGCTCGGGATAGCACAGATACGCAGTATTTT. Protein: CSVEEAARDSTDTQYF.

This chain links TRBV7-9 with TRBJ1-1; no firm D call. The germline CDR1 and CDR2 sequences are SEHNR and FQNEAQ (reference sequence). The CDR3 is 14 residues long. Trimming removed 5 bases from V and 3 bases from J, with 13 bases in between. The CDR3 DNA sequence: TGTGCCAGCAGCCCAAGCAGACCGGACACTGAAGCTTTCTTT. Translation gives CASSPSRPDTEAFF. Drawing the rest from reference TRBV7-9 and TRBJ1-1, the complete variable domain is DTGVSQNPRHKITKRGQNVTFRCDPISEHNRLYWYRQTLGQGPEFLTYFQNEAQLEKSRLLSDRFSAERPKGSFSTLEIQRTEQGDSAMYLCASSPSRPDTEAFFGQGTRLTVV.

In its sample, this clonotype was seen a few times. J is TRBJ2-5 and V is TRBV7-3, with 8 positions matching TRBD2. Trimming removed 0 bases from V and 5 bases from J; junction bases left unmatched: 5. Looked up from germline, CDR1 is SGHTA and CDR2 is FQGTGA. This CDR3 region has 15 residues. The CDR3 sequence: CASSLTGGGRETQYF. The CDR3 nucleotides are TGTGCCAGCAGCTTAACCGGGGGGGGCCGGGAGACCCAGTACTTC.

The CDR3 loop is CASRLIDGRGQSEQYF. Written as DNA, the CDR3 is TGTGCCAGTAGGCTTATCGACGGTCGGGGGCAAAGCGAGCAGTACTTC. The chain employs TRBV7-9 and TRBJ2-7, with D perhaps assigned TRBD1 or TRBD2 (6 bases each). V was pared by 9 bases and J by 6 bases, with 27 bases between. The CDR3 sequence is 16 residues long. CDR1 is SEHNR and CDR2 is FQNEAQ in the germline V gene (reference sequence).

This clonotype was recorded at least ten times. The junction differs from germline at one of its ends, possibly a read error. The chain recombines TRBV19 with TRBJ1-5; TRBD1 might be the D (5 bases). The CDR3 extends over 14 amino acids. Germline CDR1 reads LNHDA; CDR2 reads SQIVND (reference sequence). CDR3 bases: TGTGCCAGTGGGGGGATCCAGTCAATCAGCCCCGAGGATTTT. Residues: CASGGIQSISPEDF.

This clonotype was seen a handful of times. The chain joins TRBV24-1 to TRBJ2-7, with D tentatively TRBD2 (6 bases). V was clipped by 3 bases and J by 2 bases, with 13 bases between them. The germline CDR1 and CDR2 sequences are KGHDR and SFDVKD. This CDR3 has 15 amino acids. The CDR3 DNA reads TGTGCCACCAGTGATCCGGGGGAAGGAGCCTACGAGCAGTACTTC. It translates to CATSDPGEGAYEQYF.

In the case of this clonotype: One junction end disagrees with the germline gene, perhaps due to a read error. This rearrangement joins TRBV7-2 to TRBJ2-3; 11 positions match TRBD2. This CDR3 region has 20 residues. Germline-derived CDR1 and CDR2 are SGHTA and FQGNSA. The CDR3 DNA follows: TGCGCCAGCAGCACGGGTGTACTAGCGGGAGTCATTTGGGGCACAGATACGCAGTATTTT. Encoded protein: CASSTGVLAGVIWGTDTQYF.

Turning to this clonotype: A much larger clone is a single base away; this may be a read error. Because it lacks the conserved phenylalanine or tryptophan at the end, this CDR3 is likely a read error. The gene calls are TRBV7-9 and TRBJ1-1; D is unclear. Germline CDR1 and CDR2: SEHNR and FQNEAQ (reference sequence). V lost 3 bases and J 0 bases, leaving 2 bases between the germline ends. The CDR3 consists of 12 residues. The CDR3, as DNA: TGTGCCAGCAGCTTGGTGAACACTGAAGCTTTCCTT. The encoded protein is CASSLVNTEAFL.

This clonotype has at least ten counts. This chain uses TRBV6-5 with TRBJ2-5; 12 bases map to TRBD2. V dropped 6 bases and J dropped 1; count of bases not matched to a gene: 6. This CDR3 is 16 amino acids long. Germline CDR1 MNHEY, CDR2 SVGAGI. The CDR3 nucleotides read TGTGCCAGCAGCTACCGACTAGCGGGAGCCCAAGAGACCCAGTACTTC. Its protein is CASSYRLAGAQETQYF.

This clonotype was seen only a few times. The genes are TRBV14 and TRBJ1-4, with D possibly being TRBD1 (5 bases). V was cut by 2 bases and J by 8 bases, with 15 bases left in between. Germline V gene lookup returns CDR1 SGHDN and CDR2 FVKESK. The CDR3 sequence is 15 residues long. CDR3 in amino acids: CASSQNGGLGEKLFF. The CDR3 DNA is TGTGCCAGCAGCCAAAACGGGGGACTAGGAGAAAAACTGTTTTTT.

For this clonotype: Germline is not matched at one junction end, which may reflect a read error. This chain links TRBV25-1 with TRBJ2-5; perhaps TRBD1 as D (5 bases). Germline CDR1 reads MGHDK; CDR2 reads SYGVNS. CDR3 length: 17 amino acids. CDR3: CASSGWGPGYGQEAQYF. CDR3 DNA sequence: TGTGCCAGCAGTGGCTGGGGCCCAGGATATGGGCAAGAGGCCCAGTACTTC.

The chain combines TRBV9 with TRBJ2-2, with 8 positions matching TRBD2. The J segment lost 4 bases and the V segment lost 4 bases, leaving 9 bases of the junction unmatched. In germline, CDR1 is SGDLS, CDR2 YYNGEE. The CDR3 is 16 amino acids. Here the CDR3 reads CASSLDREGGTGELFF. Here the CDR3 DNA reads TGTGCCAGCAGCTTGGACCGGGAGGGAGGCACCGGGGAGCTGTTTTTT. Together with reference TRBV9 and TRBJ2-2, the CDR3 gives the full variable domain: DSGVTQTPKHLITATGQRVTLRCSPRSGDLSVYWYQQSLDQGLQFLIQYYNGEERAKGNILERFSAQQFPDLHSELNLSSLELGDSALYFCASSLDREGGTGELFFGEGSRLTVL.

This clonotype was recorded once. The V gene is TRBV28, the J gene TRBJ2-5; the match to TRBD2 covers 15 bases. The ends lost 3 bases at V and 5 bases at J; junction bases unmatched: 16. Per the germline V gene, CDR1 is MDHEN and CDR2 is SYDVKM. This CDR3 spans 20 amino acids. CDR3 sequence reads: CASSLWGQRTSGGALETQYF. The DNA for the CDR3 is TGTGCCAGCAGTTTGTGGGGACAGCGGACTAGCGGGGGGGCCTTGGAGACCCAGTACTTC.

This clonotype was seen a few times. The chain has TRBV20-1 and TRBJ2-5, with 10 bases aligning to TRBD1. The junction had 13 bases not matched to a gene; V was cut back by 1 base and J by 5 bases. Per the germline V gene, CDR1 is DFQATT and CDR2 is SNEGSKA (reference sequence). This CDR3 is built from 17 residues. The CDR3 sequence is CSARAWGTGARKETQYF. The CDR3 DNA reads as TGCAGTGCTAGAGCGTGGGGGACAGGGGCGCGAAAGGAGACCCAGTACTTC.

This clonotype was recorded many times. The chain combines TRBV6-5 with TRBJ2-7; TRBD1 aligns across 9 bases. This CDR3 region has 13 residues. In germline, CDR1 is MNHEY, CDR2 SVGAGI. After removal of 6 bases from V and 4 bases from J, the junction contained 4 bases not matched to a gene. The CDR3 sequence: CASRGQGLYEQYF. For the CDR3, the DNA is TGTGCCAGCAGGGGACAGGGACTATACGAGCAGTACTTC.